This T cell receptor (beta chain) originates from a study of shared clonotypes between healthy human individuals. Study-wide findings and caveats: Non-shared clonotypes had lower generation probabilities than those shared by all four donors.

Using immunoSEQ multiplex PCR, the repertoire was profiled, and TCRdb retains in-frame clones only, with some absent. The sample has 1.6 million or so clones, roughly 96% seen once. Of note for this clone: Its antigen is currently unknown. The germline gene is not matched at one end of the junction; a read error may be the cause.

Germline loops: CDR1 SGHDT, CDR2 YYEEEE. This CDR3 contains 19 residues. The chain uses TRBV5-6 and TRBJ2-1; 9 bases align to TRBD2. Input material: naive CD4+ T cells sorted from blood. Subset described: CD45RA+ positively selected. The TCR originated in a man younger than 45 in good health. The CDR3 nucleotides read TGTGCCAGCAGCTTGATTTCCAGCGGGAGGCCTTTATCCTCCAATGAGCAGTTCTTC. This sequence encodes CASSLISSGRPLSSNEQFF.